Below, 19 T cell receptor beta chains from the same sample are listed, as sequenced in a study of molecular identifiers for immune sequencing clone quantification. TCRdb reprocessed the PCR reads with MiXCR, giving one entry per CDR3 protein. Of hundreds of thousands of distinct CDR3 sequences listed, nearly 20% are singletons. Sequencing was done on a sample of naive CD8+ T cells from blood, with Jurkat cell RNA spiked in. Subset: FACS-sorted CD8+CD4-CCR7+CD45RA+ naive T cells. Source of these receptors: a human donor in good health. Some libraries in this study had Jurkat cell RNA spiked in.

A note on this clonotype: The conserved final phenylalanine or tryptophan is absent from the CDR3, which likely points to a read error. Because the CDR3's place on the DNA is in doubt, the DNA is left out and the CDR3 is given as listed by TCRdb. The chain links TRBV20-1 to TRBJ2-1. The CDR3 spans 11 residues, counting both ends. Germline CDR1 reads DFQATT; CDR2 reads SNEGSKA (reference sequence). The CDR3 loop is CSAHLDNEQSS.

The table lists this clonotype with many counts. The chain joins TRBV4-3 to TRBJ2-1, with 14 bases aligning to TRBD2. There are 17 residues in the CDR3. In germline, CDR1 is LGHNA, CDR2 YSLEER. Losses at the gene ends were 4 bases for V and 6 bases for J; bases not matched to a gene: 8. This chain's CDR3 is CASSPGTSGSYGNEQFF. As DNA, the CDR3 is TGCGCCAGCAGCCCCGGGACTAGCGGGAGTTACGGCAATGAGCAGTTCTTC.

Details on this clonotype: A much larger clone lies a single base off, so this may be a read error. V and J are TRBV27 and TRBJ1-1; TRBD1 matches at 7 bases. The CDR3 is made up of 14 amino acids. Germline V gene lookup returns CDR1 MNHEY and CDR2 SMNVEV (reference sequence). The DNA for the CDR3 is TGTGCCAGCAGTATACAGGGGATGAACACTGAAGCTTCCTTT. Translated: CASSIQGMNTEASF.

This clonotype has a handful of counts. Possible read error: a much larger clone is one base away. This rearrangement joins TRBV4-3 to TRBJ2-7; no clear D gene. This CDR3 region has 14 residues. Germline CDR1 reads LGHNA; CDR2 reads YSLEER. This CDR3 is CASSHTGSSYERYF. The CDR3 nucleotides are TGCGCCAGCAGCCACACGGGTAGCTCCTACGAGCGGTACTTC.

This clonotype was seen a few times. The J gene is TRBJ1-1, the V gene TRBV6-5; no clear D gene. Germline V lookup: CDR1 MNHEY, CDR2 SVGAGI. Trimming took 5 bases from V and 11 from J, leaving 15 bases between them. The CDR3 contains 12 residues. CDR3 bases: TGTGCCAGCAGTCCAGGAGGGCGAGGTGCTTTCTTT. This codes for CASSPGGRGAFF.

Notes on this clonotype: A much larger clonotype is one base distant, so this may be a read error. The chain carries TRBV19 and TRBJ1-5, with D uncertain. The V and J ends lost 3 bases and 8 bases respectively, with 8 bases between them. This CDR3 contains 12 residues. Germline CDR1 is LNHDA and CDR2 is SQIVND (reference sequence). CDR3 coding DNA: TGTGCCAGTAGTATCACCCAGGAGCCCCAGCATTTT. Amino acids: CASSITQEPQHF.

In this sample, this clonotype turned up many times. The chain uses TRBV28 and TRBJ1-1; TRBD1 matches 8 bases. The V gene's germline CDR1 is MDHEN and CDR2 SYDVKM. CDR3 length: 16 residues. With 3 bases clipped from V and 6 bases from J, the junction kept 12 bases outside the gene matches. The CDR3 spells CASSFRTGQLKAEAFF. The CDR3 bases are TGTGCCAGCAGTTTCCGGACAGGGCAACTGAAGGCTGAAGCTTTCTTT.

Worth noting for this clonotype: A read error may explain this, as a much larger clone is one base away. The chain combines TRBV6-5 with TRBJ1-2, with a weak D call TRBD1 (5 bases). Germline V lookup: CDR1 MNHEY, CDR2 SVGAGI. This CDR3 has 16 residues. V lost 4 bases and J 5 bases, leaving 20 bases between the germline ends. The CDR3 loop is CASSFSPGPGLYGYTF. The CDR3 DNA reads TGTGCCAGCAGTTTTTCACCCGGACCGGGACTTTATGGCTACACCTTC.

The CDR3 DNA reads as TGTGCCAGCAGTTACTCCGACGGATTGAACACTGAAGCTTTCTTT. This gives the protein CASSYSDGLNTEAFF. The rearrangement links TRBV6-5 to TRBJ1-1; D remains unclear. CDR1 and CDR2 (germline): MNHEY, SVGAGI. The CDR3 has 15 residues. The V gene lost 0 bases and the J gene lost 0 bases, with 8 bases spanning the gap.

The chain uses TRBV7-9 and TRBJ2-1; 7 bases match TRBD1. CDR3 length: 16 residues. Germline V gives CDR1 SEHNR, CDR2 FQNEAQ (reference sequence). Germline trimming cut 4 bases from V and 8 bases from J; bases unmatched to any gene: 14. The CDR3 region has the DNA TGTGCCAGCAGCTCCATGGAAGACAGGGATCCCTATGAGCAGTTCTTC. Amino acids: CASSSMEDRDPYEQFF.

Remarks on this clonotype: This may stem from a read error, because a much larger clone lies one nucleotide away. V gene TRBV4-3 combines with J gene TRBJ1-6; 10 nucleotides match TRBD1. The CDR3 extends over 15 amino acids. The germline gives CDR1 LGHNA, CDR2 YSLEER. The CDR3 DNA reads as TGCGCCAGCAGCCAAGGGACAGGGGGAGATTCACCCCTCAACTTT. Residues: CASSQGTGGDSPLNF.

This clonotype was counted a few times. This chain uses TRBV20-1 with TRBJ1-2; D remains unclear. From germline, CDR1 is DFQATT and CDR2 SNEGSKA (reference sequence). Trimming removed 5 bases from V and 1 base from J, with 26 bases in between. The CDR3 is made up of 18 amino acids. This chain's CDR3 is CSARAPRQDPIFNYGYTF. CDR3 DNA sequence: TGCAGTGCTCGAGCTCCCCGACAAGACCCAATCTTTAACTATGGCTACACCTTC.

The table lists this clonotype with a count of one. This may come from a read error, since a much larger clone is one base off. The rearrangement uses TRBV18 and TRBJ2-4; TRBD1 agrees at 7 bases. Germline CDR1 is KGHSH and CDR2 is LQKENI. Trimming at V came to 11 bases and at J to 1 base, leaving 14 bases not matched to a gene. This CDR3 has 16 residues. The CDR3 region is CAGTKDRERAKNIQYF. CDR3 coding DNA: TGTGCCGGCACGAAAGACAGGGAGAGGGCCAAAAACATTCAGTACTTC. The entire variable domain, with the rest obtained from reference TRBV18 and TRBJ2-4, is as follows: NAGVMQNPRHLVRRRGQEARLRCSPMKGHSHVYWYRQLPEEGLKFMVYLQKENIIDESGMPKERFSAEFPKEGPSILRIQQVVRGDSAAYFCAGTKDRERAKNIQYFGAGTRLSVL.

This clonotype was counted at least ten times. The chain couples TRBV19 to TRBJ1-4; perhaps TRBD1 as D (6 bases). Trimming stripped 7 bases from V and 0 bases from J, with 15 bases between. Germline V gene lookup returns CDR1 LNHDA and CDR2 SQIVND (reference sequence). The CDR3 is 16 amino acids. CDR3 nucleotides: TGTGCCAGTAACTTGGGGGGGCGTGCAACTAATGAAAAACTGTTTTTT. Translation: CASNLGGRATNEKLFF.

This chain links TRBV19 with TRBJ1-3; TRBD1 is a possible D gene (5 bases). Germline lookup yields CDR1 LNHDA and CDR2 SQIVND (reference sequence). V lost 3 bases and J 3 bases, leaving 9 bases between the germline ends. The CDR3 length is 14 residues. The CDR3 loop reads CASSMTVFGNTIYF. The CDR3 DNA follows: TGTGCCAGTAGTATGACAGTCTTTGGAAACACCATATATTTT.

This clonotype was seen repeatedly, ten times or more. The chain's CDR3 is CASCAGSRDTQYF. CDR3 in DNA: TGTGCCAGTTGTGCGGGATCGAGGGATACGCAGTATTTT. The chain joins TRBV7-9 to TRBJ2-3; tentative D call: TRBD2 (6 bases). Germline V lookup: CDR1 SEHNR, CDR2 FQNEAQ (reference sequence). Between the trimmed V and J ends, which lost 9 bases and 6 bases, there was a span of 16 bases. This CDR3 has 13 amino acids.

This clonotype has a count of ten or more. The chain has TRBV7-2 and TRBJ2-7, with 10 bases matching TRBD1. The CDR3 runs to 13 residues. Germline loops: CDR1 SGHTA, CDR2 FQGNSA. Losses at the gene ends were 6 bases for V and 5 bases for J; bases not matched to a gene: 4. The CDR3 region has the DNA TGTGCCAGCAGAGGGACAGGGGCTGACGAGCAGTACTTC. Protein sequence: CASRGTGADEQYF.

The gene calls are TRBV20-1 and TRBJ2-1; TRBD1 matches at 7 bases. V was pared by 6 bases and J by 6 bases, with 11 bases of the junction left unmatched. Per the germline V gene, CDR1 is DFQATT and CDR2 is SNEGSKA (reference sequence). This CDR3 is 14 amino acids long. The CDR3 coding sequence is TGCAGTGCACCGCACAGGGGATCGACCAATGAGCAGTTCTTC. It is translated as CSAPHRGSTNEQFF.

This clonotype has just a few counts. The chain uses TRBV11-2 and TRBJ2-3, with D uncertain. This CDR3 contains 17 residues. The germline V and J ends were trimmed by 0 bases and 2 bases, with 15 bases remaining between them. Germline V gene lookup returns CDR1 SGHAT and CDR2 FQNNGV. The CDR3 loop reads CASSLDGVAYPTDTQYF. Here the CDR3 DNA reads TGTGCCAGCAGCTTAGATGGGGTAGCCTACCCCACAGATACGCAGTATTTT.